This is a list of T cell receptor beta chains from one sample in a study of blood T cell repertoires in COVID-19. Here immunoSEQ multiplex PCR was the method, and the copy in TCRdb shows in-frame clones only, minus some. The data contain about 110,000 clones, roughly 87% of them seen just once; the ten biggest clones take up around 4.8%. Material: peripheral blood. The receptors shown here come from a human donor in a cohort sampled during active COVID-19. The CDR3 runs from the conserved cysteine through the conserved F or W. D genes are given only for firm matches. Clone size is not always given. Where it is, it says once, few, many or a class for expanded clones.

d_call	j_call	clone_size	v_call	cdr3_aa	cdr3_nt
-	TRBJ1-2	-	TRBV3-1/TRBV3-2	CASSHQDRFSYGYTF	TGTGCCAGCAGCCACCAAGACAGATTTTCCTATGGCTACACCTTC
-	TRBJ1-2	-	TRBV30	CAWSVGGGGVGYTF	TGTGCCTGGAGTGTAGGCGGGGGGGGTGTGGGCTACACCTTC
-	TRBJ2-7	-	TRBV12-3/TRBV12-4	CASGQSYEQYF	TGTGCCAGCGGACAGTCCTACGAGCAGTACTTC
TRBD2	TRBJ2-1	-	TRBV5-6	CASSLTSGNPSASYNEQFF	TGTGCCAGCAGCTTAACTAGCGGGAACCCTTCCGCCTCCTACAATGAGCAGTTCTTC
-	TRBJ1-6	-	TRBV28	CASSPHTEAYNSPLHF	TGTGCCAGCAGTCCTCACACCGAAGCCTATAATTCACCCCTCCACTTT
-	TRBJ1-5	-	TRBV10-3	CATRTASNQPQHF	TGTGCCACGAGGACAGCTAGCAATCAGCCCCAGCATTTT
TRBD1	TRBJ1-5	-	TRBV19	CASSTGDRARYSNQPQHF	TGTGCCAGTAGCACTGGGGACAGGGCCCGATATAGCAATCAGCCCCAGCATTTT
-	TRBJ1-3	-	TRBV24-1	CATNNSGNTIYF	TGTGCCACCAACAACTCTGGAAACACCATATATTTT
TRBD2	TRBJ2-7	-	TRBV28	CASGTGGLYEQYF	TGTGCCAGCGGAACGGGAGGGCTCTACGAGCAGTACTTC
TRBD2	TRBJ2-5	-	TRBV10-3	CAISERASGGKETQYF	TGTGCCATCAGTGAGAGGGCTAGCGGGGGAAAAGAGACCCAGTACTTC
TRBD2	TRBJ2-1	-	TRBV4-3	CASSQGLAGEYNEQFF	TGCGCCAGCAGCCAGGGACTAGCGGGAGAGTACAATGAGCAGTTCTTC
-	TRBJ2-7	-	TRBV21-1	CASSIDATDFDEQYF	TGTGCCAGCAGCATAGACGCCACGGACTTTGACGAGCAGTACTTC
TRBD1	TRBJ1-4	-	TRBV7-9	CASSSEEIRGHREKLFF	TGTGCCAGCAGCTCCGAAGAGATCAGGGGGCATCGGGAAAAACTGTTTTTT
-	TRBJ1-1	-	TRBV20-1	CSASIGGDTEAFF	TGCAGTGCTAGTATCGGGGGAGACACTGAAGCTTTCTTT
-	TRBJ1-4	-	TRBV9	CASSRLQGNSNEKLFF	TGTGCCAGCAGCCGACTTCAGGGGAATTCTAATGAAAAACTGTTTTTT
TRBD2	TRBJ2-7	-	TRBV19	CASSDSTSGIYEQYF	TGTGCCAGTAGCGACTCGACTAGCGGGATCTACGAGCAGTACTTC
-	TRBJ1-5	-	TRBV11-2	CASGPRSKRVYSNQPQHF	TGTGCCAGCGGACCCCGATCAAAGCGGGTATATAGCAATCAGCCCCAGCATTTT
-	TRBJ2-1	once	TRBV5-1	CASSLTGFTYNEQFF	TGCGCCAGCAGCTTGACAGGGTTTACCTACAATGAGCAGTTCTTC
-	TRBJ2-3	-	TRBV6-5	CASSYSQATDTQYF	TGTGCCAGCAGTTACTCCCAGGCTACAGATACGCAGTATTTT
TRBD1	TRBJ2-2	-	TRBV6-2/TRBV6-3	CASSGQGPGELFF	TGTGCCAGCAGTGGACAGGGGCCCGGGGAGCTGTTTTTT
-	TRBJ1-5	once	TRBV19	CASSIETGRDQPQHF	TGTGCCAGTAGTATTGAAACAGGGAGAGATCAGCCCCAGCATTTT
TRBD1	TRBJ2-6	-	TRBV2	CASSGTGLSGANVLTF	TGTGCCAGCAGCGGGACAGGCCTCTCTGGGGCCAACGTCCTGACTTTC
TRBD2	TRBJ2-7	-	TRBV9	CASSLRPVAGSSYEQYF	TGTGCCAGCAGCCTCCGCCCCGTAGCGGGGAGCTCCTACGAGCAGTACTTC
TRBD2	TRBJ2-1	-	TRBV5-4	CASGAGGITYNEQFF	TGTGCCAGCGGGGCGGGGGGGATCACCTACAATGAGCAGTTCTTC
TRBD2	TRBJ2-5	-	TRBV6-6	CASSVGLAGGQETQYF	TGTGCCAGCAGCGTTGGACTAGCGGGGGGGCAAGAGACCCAGTACTTC
-	TRBJ2-1	-	TRBV28	CASSQDSATYNEQFF	TGTGCCAGCAGTCAGGATAGCGCCACTTACAATGAGCAGTTCTTC
-	TRBJ2-3	once	TRBV7-9	CASSLGTSVSGDTQYF	TGTGCCAGCAGCTTAGGTACCAGCGTCTCTGGGGATACGCAGTATTTT